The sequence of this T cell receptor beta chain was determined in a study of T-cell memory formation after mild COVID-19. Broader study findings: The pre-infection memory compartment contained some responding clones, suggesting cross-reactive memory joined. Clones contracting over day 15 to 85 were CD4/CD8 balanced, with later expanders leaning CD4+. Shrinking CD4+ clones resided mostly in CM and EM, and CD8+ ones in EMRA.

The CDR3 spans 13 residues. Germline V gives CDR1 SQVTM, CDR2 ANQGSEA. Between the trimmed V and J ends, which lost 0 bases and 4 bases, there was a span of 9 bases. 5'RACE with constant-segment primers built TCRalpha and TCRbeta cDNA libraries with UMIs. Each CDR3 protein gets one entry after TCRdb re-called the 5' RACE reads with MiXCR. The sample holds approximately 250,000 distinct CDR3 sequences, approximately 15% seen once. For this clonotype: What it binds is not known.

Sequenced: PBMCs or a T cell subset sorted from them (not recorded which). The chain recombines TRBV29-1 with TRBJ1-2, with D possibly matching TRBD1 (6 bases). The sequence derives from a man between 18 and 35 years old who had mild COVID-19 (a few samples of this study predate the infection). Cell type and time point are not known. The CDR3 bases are TGCAGCGTTGAAGAAACAGGGTCCTATGGCTACACCTTC. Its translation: CSVEETGSYGYTF.